These 29 T cell receptor beta chains share one sample of origin, sequenced in a study of T cell repertoires in aging, cancer and after chemotherapy. Peripheral blood genomic DNA, not sorted cells or RNA, was the template. Multiplex touch-down PCR with TRB-A/B primers amplified rearranged V-D-J TRB sequences. TCRdb reanalysed the multiplex PCR reads using MiXCR and keeps one entry per CDR3 protein. In the table there are about 11,000 distinct CDR3 sequences, less than 35% of which are singletons. Specimen: blood. The source of these receptors is a human donor in good health. The donor label of this sample is uncertain.

This clonotype was seen only a few times. The V and J genes are TRBV6-5 and TRBJ1-1; tentatively, D is TRBD1 (5 bases). The length of the CDR3 is 13 residues. The germline V gene has CDR1 MNHEY and CDR2 SVGAGI. Trimming left V 7 bases short and J 3 bases short, with 12 bases between. The DNA for the CDR3 is TGTGCCAGCACGCGGGACGTATACACTGAAGCTTTCTTT. This codes for CASTRDVYTEAFF.

This clonotype was recorded a few times. The chain is built from TRBV24-1 and TRBJ2-7; 8 bases are shared with TRBD1. Germline CDR1 KGHDR, CDR2 SFDVKD. Trimming cost V 9 bases and J 5 bases; bases outside gene matches: 2. This CDR3 is built from 11 residues. The CDR3 loop reads CATGQGNEQYF. CDR3 nucleotide sequence: TGTGCCACCGGACAGGGCAACGAGCAGTACTTC.

The chain couples TRBV6-5 to TRBJ2-3, with D perhaps TRBD2 (6 bases). Germline-derived CDR1 and CDR2 are MNHEY and SVGAGI. The CDR3 sequence is 14 residues long. Trimming stripped 6 bases from V and 5 bases from J, with 15 bases between. CDR3 sequence: CASSQGTPRDTQYF. The CDR3 DNA reads as TGTGCCAGCAGCCAAGGGACTCCACGAGATACGCAGTATTTT.

This clonotype was recorded a few times. As DNA, the CDR3 is TGTGCCAGCAGCTTGGGGTCAGTCTCTTACGAAAAACTGTTTTTT. Translating it yields CASSLGSVSYEKLFF. J is TRBJ1-4 and V is TRBV5-4; D is unresolved. The CDR3 has 15 amino acids. The V gene lost 0 bases and the J gene lost 8 bases, with 14 bases spanning the gap. Germline CDR1 and CDR2: SGHNT and YYREEE (reference sequence).

This clonotype showed up just a few times. This rearrangement joins TRBV5-1 to TRBJ2-2, with D unresolved. The CDR3 length is 14 residues. Looked up from germline, CDR1 is SGHRS and CDR2 is YFSETQ. Trimming pared 5 bases from V and 3 bases from J, leaving 11 bases between. This chain's CDR3 is CASRVHGDTGELFF. The CDR3 DNA reads TGCGCCAGCAGAGTACATGGGGACACCGGGGAGCTGTTTTTT.

By sample share, this clonotype is medium-sized. The gene calls are TRBV12-3 or TRBV12-4 and TRBJ2-3; D is undetermined. V was clipped by 1 base and J by 2 bases, with 7 bases between them. The CDR3 runs 14 residues. CDR3 DNA sequence: TGTGCCAGCAGTTTAGGGCGGCCCACAGATACGCAGTATTTT. The encoded protein is CASSLGRPTDTQYF.

The chain is built from TRBV7-6 and TRBJ1-2, with a weak D call TRBD1 (6 bases). The CDR3 contains 15 residues. From germline, CDR1 is SGHVS and CDR2 FNYEAQ. Trimming shortened V by 5 bases and J by 2 bases, and 15 bases separated the two germline ends. This chain's CDR3 is CASSVTGSLNYGYTF. The CDR3 nucleotides read TGTGCCAGCAGCGTAACAGGGAGTCTGAACTATGGCTACACCTTC. Full variable domain (rest looked up from reference TRBV7-6 and TRBJ1-2): GAGVSQSPRYKVTKRGQDVALRCDPISGHVSLYWYRQALGQGPEFLTYFNYEAQQDKSGLPNDRFSAERPEGSISTLTIQRTEQRDSAMYRCASSVTGSLNYGYTFGSGTRLTVV.

V gene TRBV27 combines with J gene TRBJ2-7, with D perhaps matching TRBD2 (6 bases). Germline V gene sequence: CDR1 MNHEY, CDR2 SMNVEV (reference sequence). V dropped 6 bases and J dropped 5 bases, with 17 bases sitting between them. The CDR3 runs to 14 residues. The CDR3 DNA follows: TGTGCCAGCAGGCGGGACCTAAGTGTGCACGAGCAGTACTTC. It encodes CASRRDLSVHEQYF.

J is TRBJ2-7 and V is TRBV5-1; TRBD1 aligns across 9 bases. V shed 2 bases and J 7 bases; nucleotides not matched to a gene: 7. The CDR3 is 14 amino acids. CDR1 and CDR2 from the germline V gene are SGHRS and YFSETQ. CDR3 loop: CASSLIQGAREQYF. DNA of the CDR3: TGCGCCAGCAGCTTAATACAGGGGGCGCGGGAGCAGTACTTC.

As concerns this clonotype: The junction differs from germline at one of its ends, possibly a read error. The chain combines TRBV6-1 with TRBJ1-5; weak D call: TRBD1 (5 bases). The length of the CDR3 is 14 residues. Per germline, CDR1 MNHNS and CDR2 SASEGT. CDR3 sequence: CASTDGQILQHQHF. The CDR3 DNA is TGTGCCAGCACCGACGGACAAATTTTACAGCACCAGCATTTT.

The table lists this clonotype with a few counts. One end of the junction fails to match germline, which may point to a read error. The rearrangement joins TRBV6-5 to TRBJ2-3; no reliable D call. In germline, CDR1 is MNHEY, CDR2 SVGAGI. The CDR3 covers 15 residues. CDR3 in DNA: TGTGCCATCAGTAAGGGTGTCGCTAGCACAGATACGCAGTATTTT. It yields the protein CAISKGVASTDTQYF.

The chain couples TRBV19 to TRBJ1-5; no reliable D call. The germline gives CDR1 LNHDA, CDR2 SQIVND (reference sequence). The CDR3 runs to 13 residues. V gave up 2 bases and J gave up 5 bases, with 7 bases separating them. Here the CDR3 DNA reads TGTGCCAGTAGTATAAGGCAGTATCAGCCCCAGCATTTT. Its protein product is CASSIRQYQPQHF.

The J gene is TRBJ2-1, the V gene TRBV20-1; 14 nucleotides align to TRBD2. The CDR3 consists of 13 residues. From germline, CDR1 is DFQATT and CDR2 SNEGSKA (reference sequence). J was trimmed by 6 bases and V by 7 bases; bases with no gene match: 2. In nucleotides, the CDR3 is TGCAGTGGGACTAGCGGGAGGCCCAATGAGCAGTTCTTC. Its protein is CSGTSGRPNEQFF.

CDR3 in amino acids: CASSIIWDSNTGELFF. The CDR3 coding sequence is TGTGCCAGCAGCATCATCTGGGACAGTAACACCGGGGAGCTGTTTTTT. V and J are TRBV7-2 and TRBJ2-2; 7 bases fit TRBD1. This CDR3 spans 16 amino acids. CDR1 and CDR2 from the germline V gene are SGHTA and FQGNSA. Trimming cost V 5 bases and J 2 bases; bases outside gene matches: 8. Full variable domain (missing parts from reference TRBV7-2 and TRBJ2-2): GAGVSQSPSNKVTEKGKDVELRCDPISGHTALYWYRQSLGQGLEFLIYFQGNSAPDKSGLPSDRFSAERTGGSVSTLTIQRTQQEDSAVYLCASSIIWDSNTGELFFGEGSRLTVL.

V and J are TRBV27 and TRBJ1-6; D is uncertain. The CDR3 spans 15 residues. Between the trimmed V and J ends, which lost 3 bases and 9 bases, there was a span of 15 bases. Germline lookup yields CDR1 MNHEY and CDR2 SMNVEV (reference sequence). The CDR3: CASSLSSGRVSPLHF. CDR3 bases: TGTGCCAGCAGTTTGAGTTCAGGCCGGGTTTCACCCCTCCACTTT.

The V gene is TRBV20-1, the J gene TRBJ2-5, with D perhaps matching TRBD2 (6 bases). The CDR3 is made up of 15 amino acids. V was trimmed by 0 bases and J by 2 bases, leaving 13 bases between them. CDR1 DFQATT and CDR2 SNEGSKA come from the germline V gene (reference sequence). The CDR3 nucleotides read TGCAGTGCTAGAGACCTAAGGGAGGCTCAAGAGACCCAGTACTTC. Translating it yields CSARDLREAQETQYF.

The chain is built from TRBV5-4 and TRBJ2-7, with D uncertain. V was cut by 10 bases and J by 2 bases, with 16 bases left in between. The CDR3 contains 13 residues. Per germline, CDR1 SGHNT and CDR2 YYREEE (reference sequence). CDR3 in amino acids: CAQTEAHTYEQYF. CDR3 bases: TGTGCCCAAACCGAGGCCCACACCTACGAGCAGTACTTC.

This chain links TRBV5-4 with TRBJ1-1; D is possibly TRBD1 (6 bases). CDR1 SGHNT and CDR2 YYREEE come from the germline V gene (reference sequence). V was trimmed by 4 bases and J by 7 bases, leaving 14 bases between them. The CDR3 length is 13 residues. CDR3 coding DNA: TGTGCCAGCAGCGCCTCGACAGGTCTTGAAGCTTTCTTT. Translated, it gives CASSASTGLEAFF.

This chain uses TRBV10-3 with TRBJ2-5; 8 bases align to TRBD1. This CDR3 is 13 amino acids long. The germline gives CDR1 ENHRY, CDR2 SYGVKD. J was trimmed by 4 bases and V by 6 bases; bases with no gene match: 4. CDR3 amino acids: CAISLTGAETQYF. The CDR3 DNA sequence: TGTGCCATCAGCTTGACAGGGGCAGAGACCCAGTACTTC.

This clonotype was found a few times. The V and J genes are TRBV10-3 and TRBJ2-3; TRBD2 agrees at 8 bases. J was trimmed by 3 bases and V by 5 bases; bases with no gene match: 13. The CDR3 consists of 17 residues. Germline lookup yields CDR1 ENHRY and CDR2 SYGVKD. The CDR3 region has the DNA TGTGCCATCAGTCGGGGATCGCGGGGGGCCGGGACAGATACGCAGTATTTT. This codes for CAISRGSRGAGTDTQYF.

The CDR3 bases are TGTGCCAGCAGCCGGGATACAGGGGGCACTGAAGCTTTCTTT. It codes for CASSRDTGGTEAFF. V gene TRBV5-5 combines with J gene TRBJ1-1, with TRBD1 matching 8 bases. With 4 bases clipped from V and 4 bases from J, the junction kept 6 bases outside the gene matches. The CDR3 is made up of 14 amino acids. CDR1 and CDR2 from the germline V gene are SGHKS and YYEKEE (reference sequence).

In its sample, this clonotype was seen once. The chain combines TRBV20-1 with TRBJ1-4; D gene unclear. V was clipped by 5 bases and J by 4 bases, with 11 bases between them. This CDR3 is built from 13 residues. Looked up from germline, CDR1 is DFQATT and CDR2 is SNEGSKA (reference sequence). The CDR3 spells CSAPVGINEKLFF. As DNA, the CDR3 is TGCAGTGCTCCTGTAGGGATTAATGAAAAACTGTTTTTT.

This chain links TRBV5-6 with TRBJ1-4, with 7 bases matching TRBD1. J was trimmed by 5 bases and V by 4 bases; bases with no gene match: 8. Germline assignment: CDR1 SGHDT and CDR2 YYEEEE. This CDR3 is built from 15 residues. CDR3 DNA sequence: TGTGCCAGCAGCCCTTTGACAGGGTCCAATGAAAAACTGTTTTTT. It specifies CASSPLTGSNEKLFF.

By sample share, this clonotype is medium-sized. This sequence joins TRBV5-6 and TRBJ2-1; a weak D match, TRBD2 (6 bases). The germline V gene has CDR1 SGHDT and CDR2 YYEEEE. The CDR3 totals 16 residues. The V and J ends lost 0 bases and 4 bases respectively, with 14 bases between them. The CDR3 here is CASSLARDLKYNEQFF. The CDR3 region has the DNA TGTGCCAGCAGCTTGGCCAGGGACTTAAAATACAATGAGCAGTTCTTC.

V gene TRBV5-6 combines with J gene TRBJ1-2, with a weak D call TRBD1 (5 bases). Germline V lookup: CDR1 SGHDT, CDR2 YYEEEE. V shed 6 bases and J shed 0 bases, with 9 bases lying between them. The CDR3 is 13 amino acids. This chain's CDR3 is CASKRGANYGYTF. CDR3 bases: TGTGCCAGCAAGAGGGGAGCTAACTATGGCTACACCTTC.

The V call is TRBV27, the J call TRBJ2-1; TRBD2 agrees at 16 bases. After removal of 2 bases from V and 0 bases from J, the junction contained 7 bases not matched to a gene. This CDR3 has 20 residues. Germline values: CDR1 MNHEY, CDR2 SMNVEV (reference sequence). The CDR3 DNA sequence: TGTGCCAGCAGTTTACCGGGACTAGCGGGGGGGAGAAGCTCCTACAATGAGCAGTTCTTC. This codes for CASSLPGLAGGRSSYNEQFF.

In its sample, this clonotype is medium-sized. The chain couples TRBV6-5 to TRBJ2-5; tentative D call: TRBD1 (5 bases). The V gene lost 2 bases and the J gene lost 5 bases, with 18 bases spanning the gap. The CDR3 has 16 amino acids. The germline V gene has CDR1 MNHEY and CDR2 SVGAGI. CDR3 amino acids: CASSYADSSKGETQYF. In DNA, the CDR3 is TGTGCCAGCAGTTACGCAGACAGTTCCAAGGGGGAGACCCAGTACTTC.

This rearrangement joins TRBV30 to TRBJ1-2, with 11 bases lining up with TRBD1. Losses at the gene ends were 8 bases for V and 5 bases for J; bases not matched to a gene: 10. CDR1 is GTSNPN and CDR2 is SVGIG in the germline V gene (reference sequence). CDR3 length: 14 residues. The CDR3 nucleotides are TGTGCCAGTAGCGGGACAGGGGGACTATATGGCTACACCTTC. This codes for CASSGTGGLYGYTF.

This clonotype is a singleton in its sample. The J gene is TRBJ2-1, the V gene TRBV6-4; tentatively, D is TRBD1 (5 bases). This CDR3 has 15 residues. CDR1 and CDR2 (germline): MRHNA, SNTAGT. V gave up 8 bases and J gave up 7 bases, with 21 bases separating them. In DNA, the CDR3 is TGTGCCAGCGCCAAAACGGACATGCTGATGAATGAGCAGTTCTTC. Translating it yields CASAKTDMLMNEQFF.